Following are 18 T cell receptor beta chains from one sample sequenced in a study of shared T cell receptors in the human thymus. The repertoire was sequenced with immunoSEQ multiplex PCR; TCRdb's copy has only in-frame clones and lacks some. The repertoire holds roughly 560,000 clones, with around 78% as singletons. Another study also made use of these data, one on human thymus T cells.

The sample comprised thymocytes. These receptors all stem from a boy younger than two with a congenital heart defect.

This sequence joins TRBV29-1 and TRBJ1-2; the D is unclear. Germline loops: CDR1 SQVTM, CDR2 ANQGSEA. The CDR3 is 12 amino acids. Trimming removed 5 bases from V and 3 bases from J, with 10 bases in between. DNA for the CDR3: TGCAGCGTTTTTCGGAGGGACTATGGCTACACCTTC. This gives the protein CSVFRRDYGYTF.

This chain connects TRBV6-5 to TRBJ1-1; no firm D call. Germline CDR1 is MNHEY and CDR2 is SVGAGI. V was cut by 0 bases and J by 0 bases, with 5 bases left in between. The CDR3 runs 14 residues. CDR3 DNA: TGTGCCAGCAGTTACTCCCCAGTGAACACTGAAGCTTTCTTT. Residues: CASSYSPVNTEAFF.

The V call is TRBV7-9, the J call TRBJ2-1, with 10 bases that match TRBD2. J gave up 4 bases and V 3 bases, and 3 bases lay outside the gene matches. The V gene's germline CDR1 is SEHNR and CDR2 FQNEAQ (reference sequence). CDR3 length: 15 residues. Here the CDR3 reads CASSFRTSGYNEQFF. CDR3 in DNA: TGTGCCAGCAGCTTCAGGACTAGCGGTTACAATGAGCAGTTCTTC.

V and J are TRBV11-3 and TRBJ1-2; possibly TRBD1 for D (5 bases). Looked up from germline, CDR1 is SGHNT and CDR2 is YENEEA. V was pared by 3 bases and J by 0 bases, with 8 bases between. The CDR3 runs to 14 residues. The CDR3 loop is CASSFTGPNYGYTF. The CDR3 DNA sequence: TGTGCCAGCAGCTTTACAGGTCCTAACTATGGCTACACCTTC.

This chain links TRBV6-5 with TRBJ1-1; TRBD1 aligns across 10 bases. V shed 0 bases and J 5 bases; nucleotides not matched to a gene: 3. Germline V gene sequence: CDR1 MNHEY, CDR2 SVGAGI. The CDR3 is 15 residues long. In DNA, the CDR3 is TGTGCCAGCAGTTACTCGGGACAGGGGAAAACTGAAGCTTTCTTT. This codes for CASSYSGQGKTEAFF.

The CDR3: CASSLGSGREGEETQYF. Here the CDR3 DNA reads TGTGCCAGCAGCTTAGGGAGCGGGAGGGAAGGGGAAGAGACCCAGTACTTC. V and J are TRBV7-2 and TRBJ2-5, with 10 nucleotides matching TRBD2. The junction had 8 bases not matched to a gene; V was cut back by 1 base and J by 3 bases. This CDR3 has 17 amino acids. Looked up from germline, CDR1 is SGHTA and CDR2 is FQGNSA.

This chain links TRBV30 with TRBJ2-1; the D gene is possibly TRBD2 (6 bases). There are 16 residues in the CDR3. Germline V gives CDR1 GTSNPN, CDR2 SVGIG (reference sequence). Trimming cost V 1 base and J 7 bases, with 20 bases left between them. The CDR3 protein is CAWSELRDWPPNEQFF. The CDR3 region has the DNA TGTGCCTGGAGTGAATTGAGGGACTGGCCACCTAATGAGCAGTTCTTC.

The J gene is TRBJ1-1, the V gene TRBV14; D may be TRBD1 (5 bases). The length of the CDR3 is 13 residues. Deletions cut 6 bases from V and 0 bases from J, with 8 bases between. In germline, CDR1 is SGHDN, CDR2 FVKESK. CDR3 protein: CASRWDLNTEAFF. The CDR3 nucleotides are TGTGCCAGCAGGTGGGACTTGAACACTGAAGCTTTCTTT.

V and J are TRBV13 and TRBJ2-7, with D perhaps TRBD2 (6 bases). V gave up 2 bases and J gave up 8 bases, with 25 bases separating them. This CDR3 has 17 residues. The germline V gene encodes CDR1 PRHDT and CDR2 FYEKMQ (reference sequence). CDR3: CASSLSVQRGTLFKQYF. CDR3 nucleotide sequence: TGTGCCAGCAGCTTAAGCGTTCAGCGCGGGACCTTATTCAAGCAGTACTTC.

Here the CDR3 reads CARSFAPDSSSTDTQYF. CDR3 sequence (DNA): TGTGCCAGAAGCTTCGCCCCGGACAGTTCTAGCACAGATACGCAGTATTTT. The chain employs TRBV5-3 and TRBJ2-3, with a possible D match to TRBD1 (6 bases). TRBV5-3 belongs to the ORF category, with a function that is uncertain. CDR3 size: 17 residues. V was clipped by 2 bases and J by 0 bases, with 16 bases between them.

This clone was found once. CDR3 DNA sequence: TGTGCCAGCAGCGTAGGGGGCCGGGAGTATCAGTATTTT. The encoded protein is CASSVGGREYQYF. The rearrangement links TRBV9 to TRBJ2-3; D perhaps matches TRBD2 (6 bases). CDR1 is SGDLS, CDR2 YYNGEE, per germline. There are 13 residues in the CDR3. The germline V and J ends were trimmed by 0 bases and 12 bases, with 14 bases remaining between them.

The CDR3 region is CASSPLDRGFSNQPQHF. CDR3 nucleotides: TGTGCCAGCAGTCCACTGGACAGGGGGTTCTCTAATCAGCCCCAGCATTTT. The J gene is TRBJ1-5, the V gene TRBV28, with 10 bases lining up with TRBD1. Germline V gives CDR1 MDHEN, CDR2 SYDVKM. This CDR3 has 17 amino acids. Trimming cost V 5 bases and J 4 bases; bases outside gene matches: 11.

The V and J genes are TRBV28 and TRBJ2-7, with 10 bases aligning to TRBD2. This CDR3 has 16 amino acids. The germline gives CDR1 MDHEN, CDR2 SYDVKM. J was trimmed by 4 bases and V by 4 bases; bases with no gene match: 10. In DNA, the CDR3 is TGTGCCAGCAGTTCCAGACTAGCGGGCCGACATTACGAGCAGTACTTC. Protein: CASSSRLAGRHYEQYF.

The rearrangement joins TRBV5-6 to TRBJ1-2; 11 bases agree with TRBD1. Germline V gene sequence: CDR1 SGHDT, CDR2 YYEEEE. V trimming: 4 bases; J trimming: 4 bases; junction bases outside the gene matches: 6. The CDR3 length is 15 residues. The CDR3 spells CASSPGQGVSYGYTF. The CDR3 nucleotides read TGTGCCAGCAGCCCGGGACAGGGGGTTAGCTATGGCTACACCTTC.

The chain carries TRBV19 and TRBJ1-1; a weak D match, TRBD1 (6 bases). V was trimmed by 6 bases and J by 2 bases, leaving 13 bases between them. Germline CDR1 is LNHDA and CDR2 is SQIVND (reference sequence). This CDR3 comprises 14 residues. The DNA of the CDR3 is TGTGCCAGTAGCCAGAGGACAGCCAACACTGAAGCTTTCTTT. This encodes CASSQRTANTEAFF.

In its sample, this clone was seen a few times. The CDR3 bases are TGTGCCAGCAGCTTGGGGCGGATACTAAACTATGGCTACACCTTC. It encodes CASSLGRILNYGYTF. The chain employs TRBV5-4 and TRBJ1-2; D is unclear. The CDR3 length is 15 residues. V dropped 0 bases and J dropped 2 bases, with 11 bases sitting between them. Germline V gene lookup returns CDR1 SGHNT and CDR2 YYREEE (reference sequence).

The chain has TRBV19 and TRBJ2-5; D is unresolved. V lost 6 bases and J 5 bases, leaving 22 bases between the germline ends. The length of the CDR3 is 16 residues. Germline V gene sequence: CDR1 LNHDA, CDR2 SQIVND (reference sequence). The DNA of the CDR3 is TGTGCCAGTAGACCTGGTAGAACCCTCAGAGGCGAGACCCAGTACTTC. It translates to CASRPGRTLRGETQYF. The complete variable domain, with remaining parts taken from reference TRBV19 and TRBJ2-5, reads DGGITQSPKYLFRKEGQNVTLSCEQNLNHDAMYWYRQDPGQGLRLIYYSQIVNDFQKGDIAEGYSVSREKKESFPLTVTSAQKNPTAFYLCASRPGRTLRGETQYFGPGTRLLVL.

The rearrangement joins TRBV29-1 to TRBJ2-3, with no clear D. The CDR3 is made up of 14 amino acids. Deletions cut 6 bases from V and 2 bases from J, with 15 bases between. Germline CDR1 and CDR2: SQVTM and ANQGSEA. The CDR3: CSVEPKRFTDTQYF. DNA of the CDR3: TGCAGCGTCGAACCCAAACGGTTCACAGATACGCAGTATTTT.